What follows are 18 T cell receptor beta chains derived from one specimen sequenced in a study of cytomegalovirus exposure and HLA in healthy donors. Amplification used 60 Vbeta primers and 13 Jbeta primers. The data were produced by immunoSEQ multiplex PCR, yet TCRdb's version contains in-frame clones alone and is incomplete. The sample shows a few hundred thousand clones, approximately 90% of them seen only once. Material: PBMCs. These receptors were taken from a woman aged 18 to 35 in good health and CMV-seronegative.

The chain joins TRBV5-6 to TRBJ2-7; D not certain. V was clipped by 5 bases and J by 3 bases, with 18 bases between them. Germline values: CDR1 SGHDT, CDR2 YYEEEE. The CDR3 has 15 residues. The CDR3 DNA sequence: TGTGCCAGCAGAAAAACAGTAACCCAACACTACGAGCAGTACTTC. Its protein is CASRKTVTQHYEQYF.

There are a few counts of this clone. This chain joins TRBV2 and TRBJ1-2; perhaps TRBD1 as D (6 bases). The ends were cut back, 6 bases at V and 7 bases at J, with 9 bases in the middle. The CDR3 runs 11 residues. In germline, CDR1 is SNHLY, CDR2 FYNNEI. The CDR3 is CASREQGGYTF. As DNA, the CDR3 is TGTGCCAGCAGGGAACAGGGTGGCTACACCTTC.

The sample holds one count of this clone. The rearrangement links TRBV10-1 to TRBJ2-3, with 8 positions matching TRBD2. The CDR3 extends over 14 amino acids. The germline CDR1 and CDR2 sequences are WNHNN and SYGVQD (reference sequence). V dropped 5 bases and J dropped 6; count of bases not matched to a gene: 7. The CDR3 nucleotides read TGCGCCAGCAGTAGCGGGAGAATAGGGGATACGCAGTATTTT. Its protein product is CASSSGRIGDTQYF.

In its sample, this clone was seen once. The rearrangement links TRBV5-1 to TRBJ2-7; D might be TRBD1 (5 bases). CDR3 length equals 14 residues. V was trimmed by 4 bases and J by 0 bases, leaving 11 bases between them. Per the germline V gene, CDR1 is SGHRS and CDR2 is YFSETQ. The CDR3 is CASSTRTPSYEQYF. The DNA of the CDR3 is TGCGCCAGCAGCACGAGGACACCCTCCTACGAGCAGTACTTC.

This clone was seen a single time. The chain has TRBV4-1 and TRBJ1-2; D is undetermined. The CDR3 consists of 14 residues. Germline V gene sequence: CDR1 MGHRA, CDR2 YSYEKL. Trimming shortened V by 1 base and J by 2 bases, and 8 bases separated the two germline ends. DNA for the CDR3: TGCGCCAGCAGCCAAGGTGGGGAGAACTATGGCTACACCTTC. Protein: CASSQGGENYGYTF.

The chain uses TRBV7-2 and TRBJ1-2; D uncertain. This CDR3 is built from 12 residues. Germline-derived CDR1 and CDR2 are SGHTA and FQGNSA. The germline V and J ends were trimmed by 1 base and 5 bases, with 5 bases remaining between them. The CDR3 protein is CASSLGGYGYTF. The DNA of the CDR3 is TGTGCCAGCAGCTTAGGCGGTTATGGCTACACCTTC.

The chain uses TRBV7-2 and TRBJ1-4, with 10 bases matching TRBD1. Trimming removed 6 bases from V and 7 bases from J; junction bases left unmatched: 8. The CDR3 runs to 15 residues. Germline lookup yields CDR1 SGHTA and CDR2 FQGNSA. The CDR3 region has the DNA TGTGCCAGCAGTTACGACAGGGGGCGCGGTGAAAAACTGTTTTTT. Translating gives CASSYDRGRGEKLFF.

On this clone itself: At the DNA level, this CDR3 is encoded by other sequences in the same sample as well. The chain employs TRBV9 and TRBJ2-7; the D gene is possibly TRBD1 (6 bases). V was cut by 0 bases and J by 1 base, with 8 bases left in between. The V gene's germline CDR1 is SGDLS and CDR2 YYNGEE. This CDR3 has 14 amino acids. CDR3 protein: CASSVGGRSYEQYF. CDR3 nucleotide sequence: TGTGCCAGCAGCGTAGGGGGGCGTTCCTACGAGCAGTACTTC.

The gene calls are TRBV5-4 and TRBJ2-7, with TRBD1 identical over 9 bases. The J segment lost 6 bases and the V segment lost 4 bases, leaving 8 bases of the junction unmatched. From germline, CDR1 is SGHNT and CDR2 YYREEE (reference sequence). The CDR3 consists of 14 residues. The CDR3 loop is CASSLDRGIGEQYF. The CDR3 DNA is TGTGCCAGCAGCCTGGACAGGGGAATAGGCGAGCAGTACTTC. The whole variable domain, remainder taken from reference TRBV5-4 and TRBJ2-7, is ETGVTQSPTHLIKTRGQQVTLRCSSQSGHNTVSWYQQALGQGPQFIFQYYREEENGRGNFPPRFSGLQFPNYSSELNVNALELDDSALYLCASSLDRGIGEQYFGPGTRLTVT.

The V call is TRBV5-4, the J call TRBJ2-5; the D is unclear. With 4 bases removed from V and 5 bases from J, the gap between germline ends came to 12 bases. CDR1 and CDR2 from the germline V gene are SGHNT and YYREEE (reference sequence). The CDR3 covers 13 residues. The CDR3 nucleotides are TGTGCCAGCAGCGGCCACCAGGTGGAGACCCAGTACTTC. It is translated as CASSGHQVETQYF.

The chain combines TRBV6-1 with TRBJ2-7; D is perhaps TRBD2 (6 bases). Germline CDR1 MNHNS, CDR2 SASEGT. Between the trimmed V and J ends, which lost 3 bases and 6 bases, there was a span of 18 bases. The CDR3 totals 15 residues. The CDR3 reads CASSDRLVGSGEQYF. DNA for the CDR3: TGTGCCAGCAGTGATAGACTAGTCGGGAGTGGCGAGCAGTACTTC.

The CDR3 reads CASSFGRRGRDTEAFF. The CDR3 DNA follows: TGTGCCAGCAGCTTTGGTCGCAGGGGCAGGGACACTGAAGCTTTCTTT. The chain employs TRBV7-9 and TRBJ1-1; TRBD1 might be the D (6 bases). This CDR3 contains 16 residues. Germline V lookup: CDR1 SEHNR, CDR2 FQNEAQ (reference sequence). V was shortened by 3 bases and J by 3 bases, with 17 bases between the two germline ends.

The genes are TRBV27 and TRBJ1-3, with 7 bases identical to TRBD1. CDR3 size: 13 residues. Germline assignment: CDR1 MNHEY and CDR2 SMNVEV (reference sequence). Losses at the gene ends were 4 bases for V and 4 bases for J; bases not matched to a gene: 1. In DNA form, the CDR3 reads TGTGCCAGCAGTTCCAGGGGGGGAAACACCATATATTTT. Protein product: CASSSRGGNTIYF.

Of note for this clone: An end of the junction does not agree with germline; a read error may underlie this. The CDR3 nucleotides are TGTGCCAGCAGCATCGGGGGGGCACTCTCCTACAAGCAGTACTTC. Its protein is CASSIGGALSYKQYF. J is TRBJ2-7 and V is TRBV9; 8 bases match TRBD2. Germline-derived CDR1 and CDR2 are SGDLS and YYNGEE. CDR3 length: 15 amino acids.

This chain joins TRBV12-5 and TRBJ2-3, with 8 bases fitting TRBD1. CDR3 size: 13 residues. Trimming removed 6 bases from V and 5 bases from J; junction bases left unmatched: 4. From germline, CDR1 is LGHNT and CDR2 FRNRAP. The CDR3 spells CASGRQGIDTQYF. Written as DNA, the CDR3 is TGTGCTAGTGGAAGACAGGGGATAGATACGCAGTATTTT.

This rearrangement joins TRBV4-2 to TRBJ2-6; D call uncertain. This CDR3 region has 14 residues. Looked up from germline, CDR1 is LGHNA and CDR2 is YNFKEQ. The germline V and J ends were trimmed by 1 base and 10 bases, with 11 bases remaining between them. The CDR3: CASSQVAAGNVLTF. The CDR3 nucleotides read TGTGCCAGCAGCCAAGTAGCAGCCGGGAACGTCCTGACTTTC.

Regarding this clone: Distinct nucleotide sequences in the sample also encode this CDR3. This rearrangement joins TRBV11-3 to TRBJ1-1; D is ambiguous. The germline V gene has CDR1 SGHNT and CDR2 YENEEA. V was shortened by 0 bases and J by 5 bases, with 7 bases between the two germline ends. The CDR3 spans 13 residues. Here the CDR3 reads CASSLDGGTEAFF. The CDR3, as DNA: TGTGCCAGCAGCTTAGATGGCGGGACTGAAGCTTTCTTT.

The chain employs TRBV2 and TRBJ1-1; possibly TRBD1 for D (6 bases). Trimming cost V 8 bases and J 0 bases, with 13 bases left between them. The CDR3 covers 14 residues. Looked up from germline, CDR1 is SNHLY and CDR2 is FYNNEI. CDR3 in amino acids: CASQDRSMNTEAFF. For the CDR3, the DNA is TGTGCCAGCCAGGACAGAAGCATGAACACTGAAGCTTTCTTT.